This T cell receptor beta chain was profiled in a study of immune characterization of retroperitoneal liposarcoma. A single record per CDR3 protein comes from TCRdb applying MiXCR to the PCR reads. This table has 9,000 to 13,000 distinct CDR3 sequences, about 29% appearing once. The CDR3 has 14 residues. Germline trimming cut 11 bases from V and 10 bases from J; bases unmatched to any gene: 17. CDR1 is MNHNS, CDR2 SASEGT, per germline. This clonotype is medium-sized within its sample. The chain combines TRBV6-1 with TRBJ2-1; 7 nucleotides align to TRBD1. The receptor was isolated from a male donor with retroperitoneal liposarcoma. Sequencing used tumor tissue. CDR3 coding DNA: TGTGCCGCCACCAGGGACAGCGACTTCTACGAGCAGTTCTTC. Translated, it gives CAATRDSDFYEQFF.